These T cell receptor beta chains were read from a single sample in a study of shared clonotypes between healthy human individuals. Method: immunoSEQ multiplex PCR; TCRdb's copy keeps in-frame clones and lacks some. This table has around 2.5 million clones, over 85% appearing once. Sequences were obtained from naive CD4+ T cells from PBMCs. The receptors shown here come from a man aged 18 to 30 in good health. Some clones in this sample may be carry-over from other donors' samples. CDR3s include the opening cysteine and the closing phenylalanine or tryptophan.

CDR3 length | V gene | CDR3 protein
15 | TRBV18 | CASSTTGGWDTEAFF
13 | TRBV10-1 | CASRVGSNEKLFF
15 | TRBV4-1 | CASSRGTSVDYEQYF
15 | TRBV11-1 | CASSPLRDGRFEAFF
16 | TRBV4-3 | CASSQAIAGTGDGYTF
14 | TRBV28 | CASSLSAVYNEQFF
15 | TRBV6-5 | CASSYQRGAKNIQYF
15 | TRBV5-6 | CASSRVQGSGTEAFF
14 | TRBV30 | CAWSVEEQGVEQYF
16 | TRBV28 | CASRTPYRVGANVLTF
13 | TRBV7-2 | CASSPTGLIGYTF
15 | TRBV11-2 | CASSLLREADNEQFF
12 | TRBV7-6 | CASSLGTYEQYF
18 | TRBV21-1 | CAAPGWDRGILNTGELFF
15 | TRBV28 | CASSSEGGYNQPQHF
13 | TRBV6-6 | CASRGGGMETQYF
11 | TRBV7-3 | CASSPGNTIYF
18 | TRBV28 | CASSLRPRTGHPSYEQYF
15 | TRBV5-1 | CASSLALAGAETQYF
13 | TRBV6-6 | CASSWTAPNEQFF
14 | TRBV6-6 | CASTNRGENTEAFF
13 | TRBV5-1 | CASSPTQGEKLFF
13 | TRBV7-3 | CASSLQGNTEAFF
15 | TRBV7-2 | CASSHGLAGGGEQFF
14 | TRBV19 | CASSITSGSYEQYF
15 | TRBV28 | CASSSGTRWGYEQYF
14 | TRBV7-9 | CASSSGTAGNTIYF
16 | TRBV10-2 | CASSRGVGATNEKLFF
15 | TRBV5-1 | CASSLATSGTGELFF
16 | TRBV9 | CASGNMAGLSTDTQYF
16 | TRBV9 | CASSAGLAGVGDTQYF
21 | TRBV28 | CASRGDRDLLAGGSGANVLTF
15 | TRBV5-1 | CASSLGTVEKETQYF
18 | TRBV4-3 | CASSQTPLAGGGRIEQYF
14 | TRBV19 | CASSRDTAPYEQFF
15 | TRBV28 | CASSSRDGSNEKLFF
13 | TRBV6-5 | CASSLGGANEQFF
13 | TRBV7-3 | CASSSGSSNEQFF
13 | TRBV6-6 | CASTTPPNTEAFF
15 | TRBV7-6 | CASSLAQGGYYGYTF
15 | TRBV5-1 | CASSLATGVIYEQFF
14 | TRBV29-1 | CSVFEGMAPYEQYF
16 | TRBV30 | CAWRLTGNSYNSPLHF
17 | TRBV7-9 | CASSSSLGRLGTERQFF
17 | TRBV4-1 | CASSPRQEAGGRYEQYF
17 | TRBV4-1 | CASSQGSLRDGGYEQYF
14 | TRBV6-1 | CASRTSGWSYEQYF
13 | TRBV9 | CASSVASGNTIYF
16 | TRBV7-8 | CASSSGRTLSGNTIYF
16 | TRBV5-1 | CASSLAASAYSYEQYF
17 | TRBV27 | CASSFSGGTGVWGEQFF
11 | TRBV30 | CAASGFSEAFF
14 | TRBV5-1 | CASSSGGSTDTQYF
11 | TRBV7-8 | CASSLAGPQHF
14 | TRBV29-1 | CSVGNSNMNTEAFF
15 | TRBV2 | CASSEGARPTGELFF
20 | TRBV21-1 | CASSKEGSLEASLSSYEQYF
12 | TRBV5-1 | CASSRSFYEQYF
12 | TRBV19 | CASSIIDQPQHF
16 | TRBV5-8 | CASSLRDFAYNQPQHF